Listed here are 25 T cell receptor beta chains from one sample, sequenced in a study of T cell changes during pregnancy in multiple sclerosis. Sequencing was performed with immunoSEQ multiplex PCR; in TCRdb, only in-frame clones are kept and a portion is missing. The sample shows 45,000 to 65,000 clones, 80% to 95% of them seen only once. Sequences were derived from CD4+ T cells from peripheral blood mononuclear cells, sampled in the second trimester of pregnancy. The receptors were gathered from a female donor with multiple sclerosis, enrolled in a pregnancy study.

This chain connects TRBV4-1 to TRBJ2-7, with D possibly TRBD2 on 6 matching bases. The germline V gene has CDR1 MGHRA and CDR2 YSYEKL. The CDR3 spans 15 residues. V dropped 3 bases and J dropped 3 bases, with 15 bases sitting between them. As DNA, the CDR3 is TGCGCCAGCAGCCACACCGTACTAGCTGGCTACGAGCAGTACTTC. This sequence encodes CASSHTVLAGYEQYF.

The V gene is TRBV10-3, the J gene TRBJ2-5; 7 bases line up with TRBD2. V shed 9 bases, J shed 3 bases, and the junction held 10 bases outside the gene matches. The CDR3 is 14 residues long. Per germline, CDR1 ENHRY and CDR2 SYGVKD. CDR3 protein: CAIGSVSGEETQYF. In DNA, the CDR3 is TGTGCCATTGGGAGTGTAAGCGGGGAAGAGACCCAGTACTTC.

The chain couples TRBV6-5 to TRBJ2-1, with TRBD2 identical over 14 bases. Germline V gene lookup returns CDR1 MNHEY and CDR2 SVGAGI. The CDR3 runs 16 residues. V trimming: 2 bases; J trimming: 8 bases; junction bases outside the gene matches: 5. CDR3 nucleotide sequence: TGTGCCAGCAGTTACCTCACGGGACTAGCGGGGGATGAGCAGTTCTTC. Amino acids: CASSYLTGLAGDEQFF.

The chain has TRBV6-6 and TRBJ1-2; D is unresolved. This CDR3 comprises 14 residues. The germline V gene has CDR1 MNHNY and CDR2 SVGAGI (reference sequence). V shed 0 bases and J shed 1 base, with 6 bases lying between them. This chain's CDR3 is CASSYSGLNYGYTF. CDR3 sequence (DNA): TGTGCCAGCAGTTACTCGGGCCTTAACTATGGCTACACCTTC.

This clone was found once. The chain joins TRBV19 to TRBJ2-7, with 11 bases identical to TRBD1. The CDR3 is made up of 16 amino acids. Trimming took 5 bases from V and 3 from J; bases not matched to a gene: 9. The germline V gene encodes CDR1 LNHDA and CDR2 SQIVND (reference sequence). CDR3 in amino acids: CASSPLVGQGDYEQYF. CDR3 bases: TGTGCCAGTAGTCCCCTTGTGGGACAGGGGGACTACGAGCAGTACTTC. Complete variable domain (other parts from reference TRBV19 and TRBJ2-7): DGGITQSPKYLFRKEGQNVTLSCEQNLNHDAMYWYRQDPGQGLRLIYYSQIVNDFQKGDIAEGYSVSREKKESFPLTVTSAQKNPTAFYLCASSPLVGQGDYEQYFGPGTRLTVT.

V usage is TRBV20-1 and J usage is TRBJ2-3; D unresolved. Germline CDR1 DFQATT, CDR2 SNEGSKA (reference sequence). CDR3 length: 11 amino acids. Trimming removed 6 bases at V and 0 bases at J, with 4 bases between. The CDR3 loop is CSARSTDTQYF. DNA of the CDR3: TGCAGTGCGAGGAGCACAGATACGCAGTATTTT.

This chain connects TRBV5-1 to TRBJ2-3; 7 bases match TRBD2. V shed 4 bases and J 4 bases; nucleotides not matched to a gene: 12. The CDR3 consists of 16 residues. CDR1 is SGHRS, CDR2 YFSETQ, per germline. CDR3 DNA sequence: TGCGCCAGCAGCCCCTTGGGTCTAGCGGAAGCAGATACGCAGTATTTT. Amino acids: CASSPLGLAEADTQYF. Using reference TRBV5-1 and TRBJ2-3 for the parts outside the CDR3, the full variable domain is KAGVTQTPRYLIKTRGQQVTLSCSPISGHRSVSWYQQTPGQGLQFLFEYFSETQRNKGNFPGRFSGRQFSNSRSEMNVSTLELGDSALYLCASSPLGLAEADTQYFGPGTRLTVL.

CDR3 in DNA: TGTGCCAGCCACATTACAGAAAACACTGAAGCTTTCTTT. Protein product: CASHITENTEAFF. The rearrangement joins TRBV6-5 to TRBJ1-1; D gene uncertain. The CDR3 length is 13 residues. V was shortened by 8 bases and J by 2 bases, with 12 bases between the two germline ends. Germline CDR1 is MNHEY and CDR2 is SVGAGI.

The chain has TRBV6-1 and TRBJ2-7; no clear D gene. Trimming removed 5 bases at V and 6 bases at J, with 8 bases between. This CDR3 contains 11 residues. Germline V gene sequence: CDR1 MNHNS, CDR2 SASEGT. This CDR3 reads CASSPSGEQYF. The CDR3 coding sequence is TGTGCCAGCAGTCCCTCGGGCGAGCAGTACTTC.

This sequence joins TRBV19 and TRBJ2-7, with TRBD2 matching over 8 bases. Germline CDR1 reads LNHDA; CDR2 reads SQIVND (reference sequence). V trimming: 5 bases; J trimming: 2 bases; junction bases outside the gene matches: 5. The CDR3 runs to 14 residues. CDR3 in DNA: TGTGCCAGTAGTCGGGGGGGCTCCACCTACGAGCAGTACTTC. Its protein product is CASSRGGSTYEQYF.

The rearrangement uses TRBV19 and TRBJ2-2, with 10 bases matching TRBD2. CDR3 length: 17 residues. V dropped 3 bases and J dropped 2; count of bases not matched to a gene: 6. Germline assignment: CDR1 LNHDA and CDR2 SQIVND (reference sequence). In DNA form, the CDR3 reads TGTGCCAGTAGTATTGGTAGCGGGGGGAGTAACACCGGGGAGCTGTTTTTT. The encoded protein is CASSIGSGGSNTGELFF. The full variable domain, with the rest looked up from reference TRBV19 and TRBJ2-2, is DGGITQSPKYLFRKEGQNVTLSCEQNLNHDAMYWYRQDPGQGLRLIYYSQIVNDFQKGDIAEGYSVSREKKESFPLTVTSAQKNPTAFYLCASSIGSGGSNTGELFFGEGSRLTVL.

This clone has only a few counts. Other DNA sequences in this sample translate to the same CDR3. The DNA for the CDR3 is TGTGCCAGCAGCGTTACTCAGGGCTCTGGGGCCAACGTCCTGACTTTC. Its translation: CASSVTQGSGANVLTF. The chain carries TRBV9 and TRBJ2-6, with D possibly being TRBD1 (5 bases). This CDR3 spans 16 amino acids. V was shortened by 2 bases and J by 0 bases, with 9 bases between the two germline ends. Germline-derived CDR1 and CDR2 are SGDLS and YYNGEE.

V and J are TRBV5-1 and TRBJ1-3; possible D gene TRBD1, 5 bases. The CDR3 is made up of 14 amino acids. The germline V and J ends were trimmed by 6 bases and 0 bases, with 10 bases remaining between them. Germline assignment: CDR1 SGHRS and CDR2 YFSETQ. CDR3 coding DNA: TGCGCCAGCACCACGGGGGACTCTGGAAACACCATATATTTT. Its translation is CASTTGDSGNTIYF.

V is TRBV5-1 and J is TRBJ1-3; TRBD1 aligns across 8 bases. Germline V lookup: CDR1 SGHRS, CDR2 YFSETQ. CDR3 length: 17 residues. After removal of 0 bases from V and 3 bases from J, the junction contained 8 bases not matched to a gene. In DNA form, the CDR3 reads TGCGCCAGCAGCTTGGGGGGATCCAGGGGGCTTGGAAACACCATATATTTT. It yields the protein CASSLGGSRGLGNTIYF.

This CDR3 is CASRTRDITAYGYTF. The CDR3 DNA reads as TGTGCCAGTAGGACCCGGGACATTACCGCCTATGGCTACACCTTC. V and J are TRBV19 and TRBJ1-2, with a weak D call TRBD1 (6 bases). This CDR3 spans 15 amino acids. The germline CDR1 and CDR2 sequences are LNHDA and SQIVND (reference sequence). The V end lost 6 bases, the J end lost 4 bases, and 18 bases lay between the germline ends.

The J gene is TRBJ1-1, the V gene TRBV7-6, with a tentative D call TRBD1 (6 bases). CDR3 length equals 14 residues. The V and J ends lost 1 base and 5 bases respectively, with 11 bases between them. The germline V gene has CDR1 SGHVS and CDR2 FNYEAQ. The CDR3 DNA is TGTGCCAGCAGCTTAGGGGAACAGGGAACTGAAGCTTTCTTT. Encoded protein: CASSLGEQGTEAFF.

The chain combines TRBV15 with TRBJ2-3, with 7 bases matching TRBD1. This CDR3 spans 15 amino acids. Trimming at V came to 4 bases and at J to 1 base, leaving 5 bases not matched to a gene. Germline-derived CDR1 and CDR2 are LNHNV and YYDKDF (reference sequence). The CDR3 nucleotides are TGTGCCACCAGCAATAGACAGGGAGGCACAGATACGCAGTATTTT. Encoded protein: CATSNRQGGTDTQYF. The whole variable domain, remainder taken from reference TRBV15 and TRBJ2-3, is DAMVIQNPRYQVTQFGKPVTLSCSQTLNHNVMYWYQQKSSQAPKLLFHYYDKDFNNEADTPDNFQSRRPNTSFCFLDIRSPGLGDTAMYLCATSNRQGGTDTQYFGPGTRLTVL.

This chain joins TRBV7-9 and TRBJ2-3; 12 bases line up with TRBD2. Germline V lookup: CDR1 SEHNR, CDR2 FQNEAQ (reference sequence). The CDR3 totals 18 residues. V shed 4 bases and J 1 base; nucleotides not matched to a gene: 9. As DNA, the CDR3 is TGTGCCAGCAGCTCCAGACTAGCGGGGGCCGGAGGCACAGATACGCAGTATTTT. This codes for CASSSRLAGAGGTDTQYF.

This clone has only a few counts. Other DNA sequences within the sample encode an identical CDR3. J is TRBJ1-2 and V is TRBV18; D might be TRBD1 (6 bases). Germline lookup yields CDR1 KGHSH and CDR2 LQKENI. Between the trimmed V and J ends, which lost 3 bases and 2 bases, there was a span of 7 bases. This CDR3 has 13 residues. CDR3 protein: CASSPGQNYGYTF. DNA for the CDR3: TGTGCCAGCTCACCCGGACAGAACTATGGCTACACCTTC.

The chain is built from TRBV15 and TRBJ2-3; D not certain. Germline CDR1 and CDR2: LNHNV and YYDKDF (reference sequence). The CDR3 is 16 residues long. V lost 0 bases and J lost 0, with 10 bases in between. As DNA, the CDR3 is TGTGCCACCAGCAGAGATTTGGGCTCAAGCACAGATACGCAGTATTTT. This translates into CATSRDLGSSTDTQYF.

The chain has TRBV5-1 and TRBJ2-1; perhaps TRBD1 as D (6 bases). With 0 bases removed from V and 4 bases from J, the gap between germline ends came to 8 bases. Germline lookup yields CDR1 SGHRS and CDR2 YFSETQ. This CDR3 has 14 amino acids. This CDR3 reads CASSLEGQYNEQFF. Here the CDR3 DNA reads TGCGCCAGCAGCTTGGAAGGACAGTACAATGAGCAGTTCTTC.

This chain joins TRBV9 and TRBJ1-1, with D possibly being TRBD1 (5 bases). The CDR3 loop spans 15 amino acids. Germline V gene sequence: CDR1 SGDLS, CDR2 YYNGEE. V dropped 0 bases and J dropped 3 bases, with 12 bases sitting between them. The CDR3 loop is CASSVEAREDTEAFF. Here the CDR3 DNA reads TGTGCCAGCAGCGTAGAGGCCAGGGAGGACACTGAAGCTTTCTTT.

This chain joins TRBV7-9 and TRBJ1-1, with D possibly matching TRBD1 (6 bases). The V gene lost 5 bases and the J gene lost 4 bases, with 17 bases spanning the gap. The CDR3 runs to 15 residues. Looked up from germline, CDR1 is SEHNR and CDR2 is FQNEAQ (reference sequence). CDR3: CASSTQGPPGTEAFF. The CDR3 nucleotides are TGTGCCAGCAGCACACAGGGCCCTCCAGGCACTGAAGCTTTCTTT.

This chain links TRBV25-1 with TRBJ2-1, with 9 bases identical to TRBD1. CDR3 size: 15 residues. In germline, CDR1 is MGHDK, CDR2 SYGVNS. Trimming took 2 bases from V and 8 from J; bases not matched to a gene: 7. CDR3 amino acids: CASSEGTGRIYEQFF. DNA for the CDR3: TGTGCCAGCAGTGAAGGGACAGGGAGAATCTATGAGCAGTTCTTC.

This sequence joins TRBV9 and TRBJ1-2, with D perhaps TRBD1 (6 bases). CDR3 length: 17 residues. The germline V gene has CDR1 SGDLS and CDR2 YYNGEE. The V end was cut by 2 bases, the J end by 0 bases, with 17 bases between. The CDR3 loop reads CASSVESDRRANYGYTF. DNA for the CDR3: TGTGCCAGCAGCGTCGAAAGCGACAGGCGAGCTAACTATGGCTACACCTTC.